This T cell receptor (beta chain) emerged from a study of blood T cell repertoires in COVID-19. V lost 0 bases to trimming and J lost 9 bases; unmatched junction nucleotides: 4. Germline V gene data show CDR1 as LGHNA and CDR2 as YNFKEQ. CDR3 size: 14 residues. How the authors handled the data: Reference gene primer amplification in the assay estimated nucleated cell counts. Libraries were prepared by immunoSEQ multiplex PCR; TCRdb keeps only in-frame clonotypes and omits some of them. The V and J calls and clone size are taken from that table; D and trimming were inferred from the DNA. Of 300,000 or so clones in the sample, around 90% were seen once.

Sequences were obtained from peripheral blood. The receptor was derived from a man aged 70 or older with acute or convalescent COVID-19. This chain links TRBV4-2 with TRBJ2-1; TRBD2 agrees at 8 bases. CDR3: CASSQEGGRTEQFF. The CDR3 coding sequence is TGTGCCAGCAGCCAAGAGGGCGGGAGGACTGAGCAGTTCTTC.